The rows below give T cell receptor beta chains drawn from one sample of a study of T cell responses to AZD1222 COVID-19 vaccine. Some clones are missing from TCRdb's copy, which holds only in-frame ones; the method was immunoSEQ multiplex PCR. In the table there are about 83,000 clones, more than 70% of which are singletons. Sequenced here: peripheral blood, sampled on day 0 of AZD1222 vaccination. Receptors originate from an adult in good health. Both conserved end residues are part of each CDR3. Fields, in order: J gene, D gene, V gene, clone size, CDR3 DNA, CDR3 protein. D genes are given only for firm matches. Part of the rows lack a size; the others show once, few, many or a class for expanded clones.

>TRBJ1-3|TRBD1|TRBV9|-
TGTGCCAGCAGCGTAGGGGACAGGGGAAACACCATATATTTT
CASSVGDRGNTIYF
>TRBJ2-5|TRBD2|TRBV5-4|-
TGTGCCAGCAGGGGAGGGATCCAAGAGACCCAGTACTTC
CASRGGIQETQYF
>TRBJ2-1|TRBD2|TRBV25-1|-
TGTGCCAGCAGTGCCATCGGGGGGACGGGAGACAATGAGCAGTTCTTC
CASSAIGGTGDNEQFF
>TRBJ2-1|TRBD1|TRBV7-3|-
TGTGCCAGCAGGGGTCCCAGGGGGCATGAGCAGTTCTTC
CASRGPRGHEQFF
>TRBJ1-1|-|TRBV28|-
TGTGCCAGCAGTCTGATTGTAACACAGGGCTCGGGAGTGAACACTGAAGCTTTCTTT
CASSLIVTQGSGVNTEAFF
>TRBJ1-2|TRBD1|TRBV14|-
TGTGCCAGCAGCCAAGATCTCAGGACAGGGGAAGGCTACACCTTC
CASSQDLRTGEGYTF
>TRBJ2-1|-|TRBV11-3|-
TGTGCCAGCAGCTTAGACCCCTCAGCGGATGAGCAGTTCTTC
CASSLDPSADEQFF
>TRBJ2-7|TRBD2|TRBV10-1|-
TGCGCCAGCGGGGTAGCGGGAGGCGAGCAGTACTTC
CASGVAGGEQYF
>TRBJ2-1|-|TRBV7-2|few
TGTGCCAGCAGCTTTTCGGTGAACAATGAGCAGTTCTTC
CASSFSVNNEQFF
>TRBJ1-6|-|TRBV30|once
TGTGCCTGGGTACCAGGGAGATGGCGGAATTCACCCCTCCACTTT
CAWVPGRWRNSPLHF
>TRBJ1-5|-|TRBV6-5|-
TGTGCCAGCAGTTCGGGGGGAGCCCAGCATTTT
CASSSGGAQHF
>TRBJ2-2|-|TRBV6-6|-
TGTGCCAGCAGTTTCCTCACCGGGGAGCCGCTTTTT
CASSFLTGEPLF
>TRBJ2-7|TRBD1|TRBV25-1|-
TGTGCCAGCAGTAACCTCCCCGGGACAGGACTCTACGAGCAGTACTTC
CASSNLPGTGLYEQYF
>TRBJ2-2|-|TRBV11-2|-
TGTGCCAGCACCCCGATAGGCGGACTCAAGACTAACACCGGGGAGCTGTTTTTT
CASTPIGGLKTNTGELFF
>TRBJ1-6|-|TRBV6-5|-
TGTGCCAGCAGTTACTCGGGTTCACCCCTCCACTTT
CASSYSGSPLHF
>TRBJ1-2|TRBD1|TRBV9|-
TGTGCCAGCAGCCCCGGGACAGGGTCTCTTCCCAGCTATGGCTACACCTTC
CASSPGTGSLPSYGYTF
>TRBJ1-1|-|TRBV5-6|few
TGTGCCAGCAGCTTAAAGGTGAACACTGAAGCTTTCTTT
CASSLKVNTEAFF
>TRBJ2-7|TRBD1|TRBV5-5|-
TGTGCCAGCAGCTTGGGACAGGGGGCCTACGAGCAGTACTTC
CASSLGQGAYEQYF
>TRBJ1-4|TRBD1|TRBV27|-
TGTGCCAGCAGTTCCCGGGGACAGGGGGCGGGTGGCACTAATGAAAAACTGTTTTTT
CASSSRGQGAGGTNEKLFF
>TRBJ1-2|TRBD1|TRBV5-5|-
TGTGCCAGCAGCTGGACAGGGGAAAACTATGGCTACACCTTC
CASSWTGENYGYTF
>TRBJ1-1|-|TRBV7-9|-
TGTGCCATCAGAGGAGAGAACACTGAAGCTTTCTTT
CAIRGENTEAFF
>TRBJ2-6|TRBD1|TRBV2|-
TGTGCCAGCAGTGGGGACAGCTCTGGGGCCAACGTCCTGACTTTC
CASSGDSSGANVLTF
>TRBJ1-2|TRBD1|TRBV5-1|once
TGCGCCAGCGGGACAGGGGTCAACTATGGCTACACCTTC
CASGTGVNYGYTF
>TRBJ2-2|TRBD1|TRBV11-3|few
TGTGCCAGCAGCTCCCGTCAGGGGGTCGGGGAGCTGTTTTTT
CASSSRQGVGELFF
>TRBJ1-6|-|TRBV13|once
TGTGCCAGCAGCTTCTCGAGTCACAGACTTAATTCACCCCTCCACTTT
CASSFSSHRLNSPLHF
>TRBJ1-2|-|TRBV7-9|few
TGTGCCAGCAGCTTAAACCAAAAGGGCCCTAACTATGGCTACACCTTC
CASSLNQKGPNYGYTF
>TRBJ1-1|-|TRBV6-5|-
TGTGCCAGCAGTTACTCAGTCGGGGTCCCTGAAGCTTTCTTT
CASSYSVGVPEAFF
>TRBJ2-7|-|TRBV4-3|-
TGCGCCAGCAGCCTGGAGTTTCGCTACGAGCAGTACTTC
CASSLEFRYEQYF
>TRBJ1-5|-|TRBV27|-
TGTGCCAGCAGTTTAAACGGGTATCAGCCCCAGCATTTT
CASSLNGYQPQHF
>TRBJ2-7|TRBD1|TRBV4-2|-
TGTGCCAGCAGACAGGGACAGGGGGCTTACGAGCAGTACTTC
CASRQGQGAYEQYF
>TRBJ1-5|TRBD1|TRBV30|-
TGTGCCTGGACCCAGGGGGCGATGGGTCAGCCCCAGCATTTT
CAWTQGAMGQPQHF
>TRBJ1-1|TRBD1|TRBV6-4|-
TGTGCCAGCAGTGACACAGACAGGGGCACTGAAGCTTTCTTT
CASSDTDRGTEAFF
>TRBJ2-7|-|TRBV2|-
TGTGCCAGCAGTGATCGAAGGTTTCGGACCTTC
CASSDRRFRTF
>TRBJ2-7|TRBD2|TRBV30|-
TGTGCTCCTGGAGGTTCCCTTGGTAGCGGGGGACCCTACGAGCAGTACTTC
CAPGGSLGSGGPYEQYF
>TRBJ1-6|TRBD1|TRBV18|-
TGTGCCAGCTCTGCTCAGGGGGGAGGATTCGGCTCACCCCTCCACTTT
CASSAQGGGFGSPLHF
>TRBJ1-4|-|TRBV5-1|-
TGCGCCAGCAGCTTGAGGGGACTACAGGGATTTCAGGCTAATGAAAAACTGTTTTTT
CASSLRGLQGFQANEKLFF
>TRBJ1-2|-|TRBV7-3|-
TGTGCCAGCAGTGAAAGACAGGCCTATGGCTACACCTTC
CASSERQAYGYTF
>TRBJ2-7|-|TRBV2|-
TGTGCCAGCAGCCTCTACGAGCAGTACTTC
CASSLYEQYF
>TRBJ2-2|TRBD2|TRBV12-3/TRBV12-4|once
TGTGCCAGCAGGGGGACTAGCACGGGGGAGCTGTTTTTT
CASRGTSTGELFF
>TRBJ2-6|-|TRBV29-1|-
TGCAGCGTTGAATTCCCTGCGGTTTCTGGGGCCAACGTCCTGACTTTC
CSVEFPAVSGANVLTF
>TRBJ1-5|-|TRBV19|-
TGTGCCAGTAGTAGCCTTCCACAGGGTTTGGGCAATCAGCCCCAGCATTTT
CASSSLPQGLGNQPQHF
>TRBJ1-2|-|TRBV29-1|-
TGCAGCGTTCCGGCCTCGGGTTGGGGTTATGGCTACACCTTC
CSVPASGWGYGYTF
>TRBJ1-5|TRBD1|TRBV6-1|few
TGTGCCAGCAGTGAAGCGGGACAGGCCAAGAATCAGCCCCAGCATTTT
CASSEAGQAKNQPQHF
>TRBJ1-5|TRBD1|TRBV6-1|-
TGTGCCAGCAGTGGACGACAGGGGGCCCCCAATCAGCCCCAGCATTTT
CASSGRQGAPNQPQHF
>TRBJ1-4|TRBD1|TRBV7-9|few
TGTGCCAGCAGCCGGGACAGGGCATTGACTAATGAAAAACTGTTTTTT
CASSRDRALTNEKLFF
>TRBJ2-1|TRBD2|TRBV30|-
TGTGCCTGGAGGCAACCAGAACTAGCGGGGGGGCGCTACTACAATGAGCAGTTCTTC
CAWRQPELAGGRYYNEQFF
>TRBJ1-2|-|TRBV2|-
TGTGCCAGCAGTGAGGTCAACTATGGCTACACCTTC
CASSEVNYGYTF
>TRBJ1-1|-|TRBV19|-
TGTGCCAGTAGTAGGGCTAGCATGAACACTGAAGCTTTCTTT
CASSRASMNTEAFF
>TRBJ2-7|-|TRBV27|-
TGTGCCAGCAGTCCCCCCGGCCTCTACGAGCAGTACTTC
CASSPPGLYEQYF
>TRBJ1-2|TRBD1|TRBV28|-
TGTGCCAGCAGACTCACCCGGGACAGCATCTATGGCTACACCTTC
CASRLTRDSIYGYTF
>TRBJ2-7|-|TRBV2|once
TGTGCCAGCACGTCCAGGCCTCCCTACGAGCAGTACTTC
CASTSRPPYEQYF
>TRBJ1-6|TRBD1|TRBV6-5|-
TGTGCCAGCAGTAGACAGGGACTGAATTCACCCCTCCACTTT
CASSRQGLNSPLHF
>TRBJ2-5|-|TRBV19|few
TGTGCCAGTAGTATCCTTGGAGGAGAGACCCAGTACTTC
CASSILGGETQYF
>TRBJ2-7|TRBD2|TRBV7-8|-
TGTGCCAGTGGGGGACTAGCGGGGGGCCCCTACGAGCAGTACTTC
CASGGLAGGPYEQYF
>TRBJ1-1|-|TRBV27|-
TGTGCCAGCAGTTATGGGGGGCTGAGCACTGAAGCTTTCTTT
CASSYGGLSTEAFF
>TRBJ1-4|-|TRBV28|few
TGTGCCAGTAGGGAAAATCTGTCAACTAATGAAAAACTGTTTTTT
CASRENLSTNEKLFF
>TRBJ2-7|-|TRBV28|-
TGTGCCAGCAGTTACGCCGGGGGCCTCCGTGACCGCGAGCAGTACTTC
CASSYAGGLRDREQYF
>TRBJ1-2|TRBD1|TRBV19|-
TGTGCCAGTAGGAGGGACAGAGTCTATGGCTACACCTTC
CASRRDRVYGYTF
>TRBJ2-1|TRBD2|TRBV10-3|-
TGTGCCATCAGTGACACTCGGACTAGCGGGAGTGGTAATGAGCAGTTCTTC
CAISDTRTSGSGNEQFF